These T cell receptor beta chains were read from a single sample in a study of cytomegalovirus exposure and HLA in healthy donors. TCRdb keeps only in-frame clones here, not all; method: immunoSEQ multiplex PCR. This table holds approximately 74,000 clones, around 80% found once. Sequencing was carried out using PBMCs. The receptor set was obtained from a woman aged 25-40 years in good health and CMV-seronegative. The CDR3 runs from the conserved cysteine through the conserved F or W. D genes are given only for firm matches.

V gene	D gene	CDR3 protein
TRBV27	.	CASKDSGSYEQYF
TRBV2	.	CASRGWTEMNTEAFF
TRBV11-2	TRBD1	CASSFGTGSSGYGYTF
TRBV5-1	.	CASSPDQRAGLSTDTQYF
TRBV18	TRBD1	CASSRAGGVSGNTIYF
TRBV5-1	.	CASSRDSQETQYF
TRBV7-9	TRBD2	CASSTTSGEPSSGANVLTF
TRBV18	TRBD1	CASSPGTATEAFF
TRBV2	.	CASSEGGGYTF
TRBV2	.	CASSVSGRRSYNEQFF
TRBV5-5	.	CASSFKSGGDQPQHF
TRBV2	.	CASSERGGYEQYF
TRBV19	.	CASSFSGSRNTEAFF
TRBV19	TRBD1	CASSAGGVSEAFF
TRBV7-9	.	CASSLSWTAEAFF
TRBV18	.	CASSLESYEQYF
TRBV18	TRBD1	CASSRRAGGEWTEAFF